This T cell receptor beta chain was recovered during a study of T cell responses to AZD1222 COVID-19 vaccine. The data were produced by immunoSEQ multiplex PCR, yet TCRdb's version contains in-frame clones alone and is incomplete. Seen here are about 140,000 clones, roughly 92% observed once, and the top ten hold under 1.5%. A remark on this clone: What it binds is not known.

Broader study findings: Vaccine-associated CD4 TCRs ranged over spike, dominating at 160-218 and 743-854.

Trimming cost V 7 bases and J 4 bases, with 7 bases left between them. The CDR3 runs to 11 residues. In germline, CDR1 is SQVTM, CDR2 ANQGSEA. The specimen was peripheral blood, collected 28 days after the second AZD1222 dose. J is TRBJ2-2 and V is TRBV29-1; D is unresolved. The clonotype originates from an adult who received the AZD1222 COVID-19 vaccine. The CDR3: CSATATGELFF. Here the CDR3 DNA reads TGCAGCGCTACGGCCACCGGGGAGCTGTTTTTT.